Detailed here is one T cell receptor (beta chain). Germline loops: CDR1 SGHDT, CDR2 YYEEEE. V was trimmed by 6 bases and J by 2 bases, leaving 8 bases between them. The CDR3 extends over 12 amino acids. Indicated time point: blood 2 weeks post-SBRT. The treatment here: 15 Gy SBRT to primary tumor, nephrectomy 4 weeks later. This renal cell carcinoma was of the clear cell type. TCRdb keeps only in-frame clones here, not all; method: immunoSEQ multiplex PCR. The sample shows 65,000 to 80,000 clones, about 86% of them seen only once. The data are from a study of radiation and T cells in renal cell carcinoma.

The source is a woman aged 45-60 years with renal cell carcinoma. The sample in question was blood, obtained from a patient whose treatment included radiotherapy and nephrectomy. The chain combines TRBV5-6 with TRBJ1-1; D possibly corresponds to TRBD1 (5 bases). The chain's CDR3 is CASKRGNTEAFF. The CDR3 region has the DNA TGTGCCAGCAAGAGGGGCAACACTGAAGCTTTCTTT.